The 5 T cell receptor beta chains given below trace back to one sample, sequenced in a study of shared clonotypes between healthy human individuals. The method was immunoSEQ multiplex PCR; TCRdb's version includes in-frame clones alone and lacks a portion of them. The sample records over a million clones, about 75% being singletons. Sequences were obtained from memory CD4+ T cells sorted from blood. Stated subset: CD45RA-negative fraction. Receptors originate from a man aged 18 to 35 in good health.

With regard to this clone: Other DNA sequences from this sample encode an identical CDR3 as well. The chain combines TRBV7-9 with TRBJ1-5, with TRBD1 matching 9 bases. The CDR3 runs 14 residues. With V trimmed by 5 bases and J by 4 bases, 3 bases remained unmatched. CDR1 and CDR2 (germline): SEHNR, FQNEAQ (reference sequence). The CDR3 bases are TGTGCCAGCAGCCCCGGACAGGGGAATCAGCCCCAGCATTTT. This encodes CASSPGQGNQPQHF. Complete variable domain (other parts from reference TRBV7-9 and TRBJ1-5): DTGVSQNPRHKITKRGQNVTFRCDPISEHNRLYWYRQTLGQGPEFLTYFQNEAQLEKSRLLSDRFSAERPKGSFSTLEIQRTEQGDSAMYLCASSPGQGNQPQHFGDGTRLSIL.

The chain employs TRBV6-1 and TRBJ1-1; 8 nucleotides match TRBD1. The germline V gene encodes CDR1 MNHNS and CDR2 SASEGT. This CDR3 comprises 13 residues. J was trimmed by 7 bases and V by 6 bases; bases with no gene match: 7. The CDR3 bases are TGTGCCAGCAGCGGACAGGGTGGGGGTGAAGCTTTCTTT. Its translation: CASSGQGGGEAFF.

This clone showed up just a few times. The V and J genes are TRBV5-1 and TRBJ1-1; D is undetermined. The germline V gene has CDR1 SGHRS and CDR2 YFSETQ. V lost 4 bases to trimming and J lost 4 bases, with 11 bases between them. The CDR3 is made up of 13 amino acids. This CDR3 reads CASSDSVGTEAFF. DNA of the CDR3: TGCGCCAGCAGCGACTCCGTGGGCACTGAAGCTTTCTTT.

This clone was counted only a few times. In DNA form, the CDR3 reads TGTGCCAGTACTTCAGCGGGAAGGGTTAATTCACCCCTCCACTTT. Its protein product is CASTSAGRVNSPLHF. V is TRBV19 and J is TRBJ1-6; D call uncertain. The germline gives CDR1 LNHDA, CDR2 SQIVND (reference sequence). V lost 7 bases and J lost 6, with 16 bases in between. The CDR3 has 15 residues.

The rearrangement uses TRBV7-2 and TRBJ2-1; 10 positions agree with TRBD2. Losses at the gene ends were 5 bases for V and 5 bases for J; bases not matched to a gene: 6. The CDR3 runs 15 residues. Germline V gene sequence: CDR1 SGHTA, CDR2 FQGNSA. DNA of the CDR3: TGTGCCAGCAGCAAATCTAGCGGGAGTGACAATGAGCAGTTCTTC. Amino acid sequence: CASSKSSGSDNEQFF.